The T cell receptor (beta chain) under discussion was sequenced for a study of OX40 agonist ivuxolimab in advanced cancers. Findings and limits, study-wide: Expanded clones tended on average to be more numerous among CD8+ T cells than CD4+. At 0.1 to 3.0 mg/kg and by week 6, CD4+ and CD8+ T cells in the blood had expanded clonally. Among the least clonally expanded were partial responders at 0.1-3.0 mg/kg.

Sampling times: baseline, cycle 4 day 1, cycle 7 day 1. Comments on this clone: No antigen is known for it.

The CDR3 spans 19 residues. Germline assignment: CDR1 MGHRA and CDR2 YSYEKL. V dropped 1 base and J dropped 1; count of bases not matched to a gene: 15. Sequencing was performed with immunoSEQ multiplex PCR; in TCRdb, only in-frame clones are kept and a portion is missing. The data hold roughly 100,000 clones, with 90% observed a single time. This receptor was obtained from an adult with an advanced solid tumor such as melanoma, head and neck, liver or kidney cancer. V and J are TRBV4-1 and TRBJ1-1; 7 positions agree with TRBD1. Material: CD4+ or CD8+ T cells sorted from blood, obtained in a trial of the OX40 agonist ivuxolimab. The CDR3 coding sequence is TGCGCCAGCAGCCAAGCCGGGCTTGTGAGGGGGCCTAGGAACACTGAAGCTTTCTTT. Protein sequence: CASSQAGLVRGPRNTEAFF.